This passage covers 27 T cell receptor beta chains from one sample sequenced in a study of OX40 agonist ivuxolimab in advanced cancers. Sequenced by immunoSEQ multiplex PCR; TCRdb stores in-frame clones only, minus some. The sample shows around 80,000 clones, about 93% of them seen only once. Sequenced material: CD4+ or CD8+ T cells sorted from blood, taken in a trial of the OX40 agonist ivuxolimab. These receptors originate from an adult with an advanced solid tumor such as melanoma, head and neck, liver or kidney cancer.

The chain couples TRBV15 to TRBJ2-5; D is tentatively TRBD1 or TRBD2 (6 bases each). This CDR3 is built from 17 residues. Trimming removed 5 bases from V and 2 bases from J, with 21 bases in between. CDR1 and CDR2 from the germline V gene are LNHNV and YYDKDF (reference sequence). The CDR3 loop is CATSPIGQGTPQETQYF. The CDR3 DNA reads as TGTGCCACCAGCCCTATCGGGCAGGGGACTCCACAAGAGACCCAGTACTTC.

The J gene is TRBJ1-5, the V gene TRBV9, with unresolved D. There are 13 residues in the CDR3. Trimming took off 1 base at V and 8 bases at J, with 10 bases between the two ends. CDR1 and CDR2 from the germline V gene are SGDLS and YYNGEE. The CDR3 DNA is TGTGCCAGCAGCGTATCTGGGGTCAAGCCCCAGCATTTT. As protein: CASSVSGVKPQHF.

The CDR3 sequence is CASRTSTYSNQPQHF. CDR3 bases: TGTGCCAGCAGGACCAGTACTTATAGCAATCAGCCCCAGCATTTT. The chain recombines TRBV6-5 with TRBJ1-5, with D hard to call. V gave up 6 bases and J gave up 0 bases, with 12 bases separating them. Germline assignment: CDR1 MNHEY and CDR2 SVGAGI. This CDR3 contains 15 residues.

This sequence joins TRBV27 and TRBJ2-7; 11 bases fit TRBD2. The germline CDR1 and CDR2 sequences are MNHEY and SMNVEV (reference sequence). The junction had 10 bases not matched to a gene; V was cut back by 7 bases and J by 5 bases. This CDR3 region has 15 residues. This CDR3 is CASIGSGGAFNEQYF. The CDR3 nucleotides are TGTGCCAGCATTGGTAGCGGGGGGGCCTTCAACGAGCAGTACTTC.

The DNA of the CDR3 is TGTGCCAGCTATAACGGGGGAGGAACTGAAGCTTTCTTT. This encodes CASYNGGGTEAFF. V is TRBV6-5 and J is TRBJ1-1, with D tentatively TRBD1 (5 bases). Trimming stripped 8 bases from V and 5 bases from J, with 15 bases between. Germline lookup yields CDR1 MNHEY and CDR2 SVGAGI. The CDR3 is made up of 13 amino acids.

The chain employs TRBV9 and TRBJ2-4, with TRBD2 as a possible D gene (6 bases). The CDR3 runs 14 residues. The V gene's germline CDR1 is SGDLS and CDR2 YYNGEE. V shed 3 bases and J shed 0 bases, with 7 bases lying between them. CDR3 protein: CASSEGLAKNIQYF. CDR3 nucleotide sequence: TGTGCCAGCAGCGAGGGACTAGCCAAAAACATTCAGTACTTC.

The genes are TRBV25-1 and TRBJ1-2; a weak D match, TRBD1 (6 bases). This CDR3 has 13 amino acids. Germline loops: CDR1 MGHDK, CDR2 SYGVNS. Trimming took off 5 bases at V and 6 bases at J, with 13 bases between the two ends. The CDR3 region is CASSWGGRDGYTF. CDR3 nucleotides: TGTGCCAGCAGTTGGGGGGGCAGAGATGGCTACACCTTC.

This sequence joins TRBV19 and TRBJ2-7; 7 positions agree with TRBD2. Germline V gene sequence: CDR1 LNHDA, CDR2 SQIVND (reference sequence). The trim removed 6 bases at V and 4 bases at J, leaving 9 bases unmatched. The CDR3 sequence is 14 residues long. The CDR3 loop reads CASSQGRGGYEQYF. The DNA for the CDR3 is TGTGCCAGTAGCCAAGGTAGGGGAGGGTACGAGCAGTACTTC.

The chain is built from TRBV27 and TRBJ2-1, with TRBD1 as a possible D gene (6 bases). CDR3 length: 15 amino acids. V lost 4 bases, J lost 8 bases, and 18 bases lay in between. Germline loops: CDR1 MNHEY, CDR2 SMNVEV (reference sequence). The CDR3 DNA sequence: TGTGCCAGCAGTTCATTGTTGACAGGAATAGATGAGCAGTTCTTC. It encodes CASSSLLTGIDEQFF.

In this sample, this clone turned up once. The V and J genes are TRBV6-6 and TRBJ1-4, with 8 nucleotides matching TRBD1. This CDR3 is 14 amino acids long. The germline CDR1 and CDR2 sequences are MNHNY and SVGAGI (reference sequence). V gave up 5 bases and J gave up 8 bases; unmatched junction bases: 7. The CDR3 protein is CASSDRGGGEKLFF. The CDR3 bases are TGTGCCAGCAGTGACAGGGGAGGAGGAGAAAAACTGTTTTTT.

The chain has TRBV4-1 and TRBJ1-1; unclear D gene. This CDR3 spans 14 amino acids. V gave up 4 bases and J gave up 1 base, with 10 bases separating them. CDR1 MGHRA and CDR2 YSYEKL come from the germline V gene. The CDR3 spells CASSPQWTNTEAFF. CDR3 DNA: TGCGCCAGCAGCCCTCAGTGGACGAACACTGAAGCTTTCTTT.

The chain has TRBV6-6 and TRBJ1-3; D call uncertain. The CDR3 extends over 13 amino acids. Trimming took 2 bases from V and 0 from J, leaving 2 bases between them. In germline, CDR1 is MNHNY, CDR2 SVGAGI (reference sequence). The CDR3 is CASSYGSGNTIYF. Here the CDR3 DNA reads TGTGCCAGCAGTTACGGCTCTGGAAACACCATATATTTT.

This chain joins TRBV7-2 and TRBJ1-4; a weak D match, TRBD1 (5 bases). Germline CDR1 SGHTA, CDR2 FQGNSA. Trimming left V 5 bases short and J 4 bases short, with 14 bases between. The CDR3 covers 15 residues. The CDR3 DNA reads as TGTGCCAGCAGCGGGGGGGGTGGAGTTAATGAAAAACTGTTTTTT. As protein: CASSGGGGVNEKLFF.

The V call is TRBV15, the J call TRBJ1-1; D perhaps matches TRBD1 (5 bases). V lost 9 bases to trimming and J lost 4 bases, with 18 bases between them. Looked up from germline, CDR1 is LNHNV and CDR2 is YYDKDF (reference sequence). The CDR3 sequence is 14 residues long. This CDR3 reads CATRALGVGTEAFF. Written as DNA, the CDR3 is TGTGCCACTAGGGCTTTGGGGGTGGGCACTGAAGCTTTCTTT.

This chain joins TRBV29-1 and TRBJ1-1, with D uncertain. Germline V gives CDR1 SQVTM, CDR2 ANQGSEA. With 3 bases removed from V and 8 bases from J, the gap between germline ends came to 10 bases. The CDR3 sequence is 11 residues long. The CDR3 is CSVDPGLEAFF. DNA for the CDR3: TGCAGCGTTGATCCCGGACTCGAAGCTTTCTTT. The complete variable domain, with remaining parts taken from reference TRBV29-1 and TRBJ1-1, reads SAVISQKPSRDICQRGTSLTIQCQVDSQVTMMFWYRQQPGQSLTLIATANQGSEATYESGFVIDKFPISRPNLTFSTLTVSNMSPEDSSIYLCSVDPGLEAFFGQGTRLTVV.

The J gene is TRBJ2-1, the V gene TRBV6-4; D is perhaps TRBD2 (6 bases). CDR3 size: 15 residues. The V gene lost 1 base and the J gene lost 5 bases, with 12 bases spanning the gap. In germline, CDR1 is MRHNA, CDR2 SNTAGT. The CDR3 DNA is TGTGCCAGCAGTGACTTTAGCGGAGGCGACAATGAGCAGTTCTTC. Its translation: CASSDFSGGDNEQFF.

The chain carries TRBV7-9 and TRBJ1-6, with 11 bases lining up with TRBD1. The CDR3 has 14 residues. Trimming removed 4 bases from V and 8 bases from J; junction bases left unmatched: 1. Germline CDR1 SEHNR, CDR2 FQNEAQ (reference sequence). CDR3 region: CASSSGQGDSPLHF. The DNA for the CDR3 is TGTGCCAGCAGCTCGGGACAGGGGGATTCACCCCTCCACTTT.

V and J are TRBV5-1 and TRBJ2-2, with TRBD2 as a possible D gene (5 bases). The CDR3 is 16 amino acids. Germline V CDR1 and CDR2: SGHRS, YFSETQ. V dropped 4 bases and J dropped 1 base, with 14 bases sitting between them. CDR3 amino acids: CASSAGGHLNTGELFF. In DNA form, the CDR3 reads TGCGCCAGCAGCGCGGGCGGGCATTTGAACACCGGGGAGCTGTTTTTT.

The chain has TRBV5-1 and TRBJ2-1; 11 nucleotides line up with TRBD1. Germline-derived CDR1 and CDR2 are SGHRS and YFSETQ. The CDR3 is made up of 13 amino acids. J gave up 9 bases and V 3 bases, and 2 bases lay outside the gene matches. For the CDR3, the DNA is TGCGCCAGCAGCTGGACAGGGGGCGGTGAGCAGTTCTTC. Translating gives CASSWTGGGEQFF.

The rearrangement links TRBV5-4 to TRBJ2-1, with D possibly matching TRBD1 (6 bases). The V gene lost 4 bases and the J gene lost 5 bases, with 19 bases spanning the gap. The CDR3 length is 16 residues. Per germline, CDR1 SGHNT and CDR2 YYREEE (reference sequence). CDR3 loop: CASSPPAGTQDNEQFF. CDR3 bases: TGTGCCAGCAGCCCCCCGGCCGGGACACAAGACAATGAGCAGTTCTTC.

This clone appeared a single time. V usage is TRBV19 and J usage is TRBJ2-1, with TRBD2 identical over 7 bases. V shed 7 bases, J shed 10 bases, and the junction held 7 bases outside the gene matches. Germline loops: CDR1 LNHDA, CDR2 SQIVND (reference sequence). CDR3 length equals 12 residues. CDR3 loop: CASMGGTSEQFF. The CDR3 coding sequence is TGTGCCAGTATGGGGGGGACTTCCGAGCAGTTCTTC.

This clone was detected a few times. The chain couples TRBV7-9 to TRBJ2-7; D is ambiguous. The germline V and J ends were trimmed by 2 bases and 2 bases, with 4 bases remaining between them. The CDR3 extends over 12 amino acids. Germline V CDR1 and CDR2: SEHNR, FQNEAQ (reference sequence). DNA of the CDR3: TGTGCCAGCAGCTTAAGTCCCTACGAGCAGTACTTC. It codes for CASSLSPYEQYF.

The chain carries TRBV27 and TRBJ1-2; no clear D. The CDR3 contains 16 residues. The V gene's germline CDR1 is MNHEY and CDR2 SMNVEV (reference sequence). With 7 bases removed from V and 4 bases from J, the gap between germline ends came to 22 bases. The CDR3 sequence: CASTTDLGGGVYGYTF. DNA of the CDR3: TGTGCCAGCACCACCGACCTTGGCGGCGGCGTCTATGGCTACACCTTC.

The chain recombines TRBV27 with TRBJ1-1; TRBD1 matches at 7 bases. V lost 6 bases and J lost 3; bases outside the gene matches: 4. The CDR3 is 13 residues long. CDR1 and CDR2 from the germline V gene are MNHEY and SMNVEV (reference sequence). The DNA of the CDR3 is TGTGCCAGCAGATCGACAGGGTACACTGAAGCTTTCTTT. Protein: CASRSTGYTEAFF.

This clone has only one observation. CDR3 in DNA: TGTGCCAGCAGTTTACGGCAGCCGCACCTCGAGAATCAGCCCCAGCATTTT. This codes for CASSLRQPHLENQPQHF. The V and J genes are TRBV28 and TRBJ1-5, with no clear D. The V gene's germline CDR1 is MDHEN and CDR2 SYDVKM. V lost 2 bases and J 4 bases, leaving 18 bases between the germline ends. This CDR3 region has 17 residues.

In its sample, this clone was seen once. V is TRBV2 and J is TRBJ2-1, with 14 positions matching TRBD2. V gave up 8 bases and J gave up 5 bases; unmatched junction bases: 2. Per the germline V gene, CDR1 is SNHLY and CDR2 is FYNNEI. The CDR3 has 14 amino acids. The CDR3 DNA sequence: TGTGCCAGCCTGGGACTAGCGGGGGACAATGAGCAGTTCTTC. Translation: CASLGLAGDNEQFF.

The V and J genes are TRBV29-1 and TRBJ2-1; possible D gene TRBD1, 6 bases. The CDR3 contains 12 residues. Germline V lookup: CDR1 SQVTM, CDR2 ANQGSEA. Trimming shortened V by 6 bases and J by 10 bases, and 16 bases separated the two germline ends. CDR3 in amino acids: CSVIYMGTEQFF. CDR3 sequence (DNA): TGCAGCGTGATATACATGGGGACAGAGCAGTTCTTC.